This record concerns one TCR beta chain sequence. What it recognizes is unknown. Researchers partitioned CD4+ cells into CD45RA+ naive and CD45RA-negative memory subsets. This record comes from a study of shared clonotypes between healthy human individuals. Overall study: Plates per donor: three CD4 naive, three CD4 memory, two CD8 naive, one CD8 memory. Notes on the study in general: A reduction in generation probabilities was seen for non-shared clonotypes relative to those shared by all four donors.

The length of the CDR3 is 14 residues. Trimming at V came to 5 bases and at J to 2 bases, leaving 3 bases not matched to a gene. CDR1 is SGHDN and CDR2 is FVKESK in the germline V gene. Researchers divided each subset's genomic DNA evenly across several immunoSEQ plates. Clones were read by immunoSEQ multiplex PCR, and TCRdb kept only the in-frame ones, dropping some. The sample holds about 2.3 million clones, 85% to 95% seen once. The sample taken for sequencing was naive CD4+ T cells from PBMCs. Subset specified: CD45RA+ positively selected. The J gene is TRBJ2-7, the V gene TRBV14; 10 bases map to TRBD1. This receptor was identified in a man aged 18 to 29 in good health. Some clones in this sample may be carry-over from other donors' samples. The DNA for the CDR3 is TGTGCCAGCAGCAGGGGGACAGGGGCCTACGAGCAGTACTTC. Translating it yields CASSRGTGAYEQYF.